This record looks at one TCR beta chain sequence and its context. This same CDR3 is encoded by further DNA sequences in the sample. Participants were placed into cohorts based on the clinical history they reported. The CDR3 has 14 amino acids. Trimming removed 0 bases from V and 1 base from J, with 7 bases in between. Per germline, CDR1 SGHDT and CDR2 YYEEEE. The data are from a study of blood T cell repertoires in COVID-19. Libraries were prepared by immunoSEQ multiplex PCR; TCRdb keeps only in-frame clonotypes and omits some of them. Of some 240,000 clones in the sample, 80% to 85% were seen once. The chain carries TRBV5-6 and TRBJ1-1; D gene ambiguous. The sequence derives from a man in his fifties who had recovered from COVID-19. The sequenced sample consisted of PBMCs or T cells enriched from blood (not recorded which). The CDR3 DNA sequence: TGTGCCAGCAGCTTGGGTACTGCGAACACTGAAGCTTTCTTT. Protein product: CASSLGTANTEAFF. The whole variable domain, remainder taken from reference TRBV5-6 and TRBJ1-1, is DAGVTQSPTHLIKTRGQQVTLRCSPKSGHDTVSWYQQALGQGPQFIFQYYEEEERQRGNFPDRFSGHQFPNYSSELNVNALLLGDSALYLCASSLGTANTEAFFGQGTRLTVV.